A selection of T cell receptor beta chains follows, all from one sample in a study of T cell repertoires in cytomegalovirus infection. TCRdb fed the reads into MiXCR, producing one record per CDR3 protein. The table lists a few hundred thousand distinct CDR3 sequences, 15% to 20% of them singletons. Sequencing was performed on PBMCs. The receptors come from a human donor in good health (CMV status not recorded). Some clones in this sample may be carry-over from other donors' samples. Both conserved end residues are part of each CDR3. D genes are given only for firm matches. The size entry is marked missing in some rows and otherwise reads once, few, many or a size class.

D gene | J gene | clone size | V gene | CDR3 length | CDR3 DNA | CDR3 protein
TRBD1 | TRBJ1-3 | . | TRBV6-5 | 16 | TGTGCCAGCAGTTACTCGTGGACAGGCTCTGGAAACACCATATATTTT | CASSYSWTGSGNTIYF
TRBD1 | TRBJ1-2 | many | TRBV7-2 | 13 | TGTGCCAGCAGCTTAGTAGGGGGCGTGGGCTACACCTTC | CASSLVGGVGYTF
. | TRBJ1-1 | many | TRBV7-2 | 14 | TGTGCCAGCAGCGCGGACGCAGGGGTTACTGAAGCTTTCTTT | CASSADAGVTEAFF
. | TRBJ2-5 | many | TRBV7-2 | 14 | TGTGCCAGCAGCTTAGGCGGGGTGCGGGAGACCCAGTACTTC | CASSLGGVRETQYF
. | TRBJ2-3 | few | TRBV24-1 | 15 | TGTGCCACCAGTACCGGGACTGGGGGCACAGATACGCAGTATTTT | CATSTGTGGTDTQYF
TRBD1 | TRBJ2-7 | many | TRBV7-2 | 14 | TGTGCCAGCAGCATGCTGACAGGGTACTACGAGCAGTACTTC | CASSMLTGYYEQYF
. | TRBJ2-4 | few | TRBV6-5 | 16 | TGTGCCAGCAGTTACTCGAAGGTCCTAGCCAAAAACATTCAGTACTTC | CASSYSKVLAKNIQYF
TRBD1 | TRBJ1-6 | many | TRBV5-8 | 17 | TGTGCCAGCAGTCGAAGGGACAGGAGCTCCTATAATTCACCCCTCCACTTT | CASSRRDRSSYNSPLHF
. | TRBJ1-3 | . | TRBV7-9 | 17 | TGTGCCAGCACCATTAAACCCCCGATATACTCTGGAAACACCATATATTTT | CASTIKPPIYSGNTIYF
. | TRBJ2-7 | many | TRBV7-2 | 12 | TGTGCCAGCAGCGAAAGTGGCTACGAGCAGTACTTC | CASSESGYEQYF
. | TRBJ2-5 | few | TRBV7-6 | 15 | TGTGCCAGCAGCCGTAAGGTGGGAGAAGCGGAGACCCAGTACTTC | CASSRKVGEAETQYF
TRBD1 | TRBJ2-3 | . | TRBV18 | 15 | TGTGCCAGCTCACCGGGACAGATTACCACAGATACGCAGTATTTT | CASSPGQITTDTQYF
TRBD1 | TRBJ2-7 | . | TRBV9 | 15 | TGTGCCAGCAGCGTAGGTGGACAGGGGACGTACGAGCAGTACTTC | CASSVGGQGTYEQYF
. | TRBJ1-1 | many | TRBV11-3 | 11 | TGTGCCAGCAGCTGGAAGGGTGAAGCTTTCTTT | CASSWKGEAFF
. | TRBJ1-4 | many | TRBV7-2 | 15 | TGTGCCAGCAGCTTAGCAGGGTCAACTAATGAAAAACTGTTTTTT | CASSLAGSTNEKLFF
. | TRBJ1-6 | . | TRBV10-3 | 15 | TGTGCCATCAGCTTCCGGGACATTGGAAATTCACCCCTCCACTTT | CAISFRDIGNSPLHF
TRBD1 | TRBJ2-7 | . | TRBV6-2/TRBV6-3 | 18 | TGTGCCAGCAAATCCGCTGGGGGACAGGGGGTATACTCCTACGAGCAGTACTTC | CASKSAGGQGVYSYEQYF
. | TRBJ1-5 | . | TRBV20-1 | 17 | TGCAGTGCAAGACCCCCATCAGGGTCTTATAGCAATCAGCCCCAGCATTTT | CSARPPSGSYSNQPQHF
. | TRBJ2-7 | many | TRBV7-8 | 15 | TGTGCCAGCAGCTTAGAGGTTAGCGGTGCCTACGAGCAGTACTTC | CASSLEVSGAYEQYF
. | TRBJ1-5 | . | TRBV20-1 | 16 | TGCAGTGCTAGAGATGCAGGCGGGGGGGTCGGTCAGCCCCAGCATTTT | CSARDAGGGVGQPQHF
. | TRBJ2-1 | many | TRBV7-6 | 12 | TGTGCCAGCAGTAGAGGGGGGAATGAGCAGTTCTTC | CASSRGGNEQFF
. | TRBJ1-5 | . | TRBV20-1 | 15 | TGCAGTGCGGAGGTTCACCGTTATAGCAATCAGCCCCAGCATTTT | CSAEVHRYSNQPQHF
. | TRBJ1-5 | few | TRBV20-1 | 14 | TGCAGTGCTAGAGAGCTGGGGTCAAACAGGCCCCAGCATTTT | CSARELGSNRPQHF
. | TRBJ1-4 | many | TRBV28 | 15 | TGTGCCAGCAGTTTATCAGGGATCGAAAATGAAAAACTGTTTTTT | CASSLSGIENEKLFF
. | TRBJ1-1 | many | TRBV28 | 14 | TGTGCCAGCACCCCTGAGGCATTGAACACTGAAGCTTTCTTT | CASTPEALNTEAFF